This T cell receptor beta chain was sequenced for a study of tumor-infiltrating lymphocytes in primary liver carcinoma. Priming with a constant-region primer yielded TCR beta cDNA from 450 to 550 ng total RNA. ARM-PCR, slightly modified, supplied the TCR beta libraries through three nested multiplex PCR rounds. A C-beta reverse primer was combined with TRBV1-TRBV30 forward primers in the first two PCR rounds, and each round had roughly 11 cycles. TCRdb re-called the multiplex PCR reads through MiXCR, storing one row per CDR3 protein. This table holds around 190,000 distinct CDR3 sequences, around 85% found once. The CDR3 loop spans 16 amino acids. CDR1 is MNHNS and CDR2 is SASEGT in the germline V gene. Both RNA and DNA were isolated together from around 20-30 mg of bulk tissue that had not been sorted. Notes on this clonotype: The junction departs from germline at one end; a sequencing error may be responsible.

The TCR comes from a man between 40 and 49 years old with primary liver carcinoma and hepatitis B virus infection. V is TRBV6-1 and J is TRBJ2-6; 9 bases match TRBD1. Sequences were obtained from tumor tissue from primary liver carcinoma. The CDR3 is CVGTVTGGAGANVLTF. The CDR3 DNA is TGTGTCGGTACCGTGACAGGGGGTGCTGGGGCTAACGTCCTGACTTTC.